The 27 T cell receptor beta chains listed next were all sequenced from one sample in a study of a mutant IDH1 vaccine in newly diagnosed glioma. The method was immunoSEQ multiplex PCR; TCRdb's version includes in-frame clones alone and lacks a portion of them. The sample carries about 130,000 clones, roughly 75% recorded once. Their target antigens are unknown. Time point here: week 11, during vaccination. The study gave 300 ug of mutant IDH1 20-mer peptide per vaccine dose, with topical imiquimod. The material was PBMCs, obtained from a glioma patient whose treatment included an IDH1 peptide vaccine. These receptors came from a man aged 35 to 55 with glioma.

The chain recombines TRBV30 with TRBJ2-7, with D unclear. Trimming removed 2 bases at V and 0 bases at J, with 23 bases between. The CDR3 is made up of 18 amino acids. Germline values: CDR1 GTSNPN, CDR2 SVGIG (reference sequence). The CDR3, as DNA: TGTGCCTGGAGTCCCCTACGGCGGACCCTCCAGAGCTCCTACGAGCAGTACTTC. It translates to CAWSPLRRTLQSSYEQYF.

This clone has just one count. The chain couples TRBV10-3 to TRBJ2-3; TRBD1 or TRBD2 may be the D gene (5 bases each). Germline V gene data show CDR1 as ENHRY and CDR2 as SYGVKD. This CDR3 is built from 14 residues. With 5 bases removed from V and 4 bases from J, the gap between germline ends came to 13 bases. This CDR3 is CAISLLRGPDTQYF. CDR3 in DNA: TGTGCCATCAGTTTACTACGGGGCCCAGATACGCAGTATTTT.

The chain joins TRBV6-6 to TRBJ2-5; perhaps TRBD1 as D (6 bases). V shed 7 bases and J shed 6 bases, with 21 bases lying between them. The germline CDR1 and CDR2 sequences are MNHNY and SVGAGI (reference sequence). CDR3 length equals 15 residues. CDR3 DNA sequence: TGTGCCAGCAATCCGGAAGCACAGGGTGGCAAGACCCAGTACTTC. Its protein product is CASNPEAQGGKTQYF.

The genes are TRBV30 and TRBJ2-2; 9 nucleotides match TRBD1. This CDR3 comprises 15 residues. The ends lost 2 bases at V and 5 bases at J; junction bases unmatched: 6. Germline CDR1 GTSNPN, CDR2 SVGIG (reference sequence). The CDR3 loop is CAWSHEGQGTGELFF. In DNA form, the CDR3 reads TGTGCCTGGAGTCACGAGGGACAGGGTACCGGGGAGCTGTTTTTT.

This chain links TRBV29-1 with TRBJ2-5, with D maybe TRBD1 (7 bases). The germline V gene has CDR1 SQVTM and CDR2 ANQGSEA. CDR3 length: 15 amino acids. V was trimmed by 6 bases and J by 4 bases, leaving 21 bases between them. The chain's CDR3 is CSVLPGWQGGETQYF. CDR3 DNA sequence: TGCAGCGTCCTCCCGGGTTGGCAGGGGGGAGAGACCCAGTACTTC.

J is TRBJ1-6 and V is TRBV27; 8 bases map to TRBD1. Trimming at V came to 5 bases and at J to 9 bases, leaving 6 bases not matched to a gene. This CDR3 spans 14 amino acids. Germline V gene sequence: CDR1 MNHEY, CDR2 SMNVEV (reference sequence). CDR3 protein: CASSIGQGGSPLHF. As DNA, the CDR3 is TGTGCCAGCAGTATCGGACAGGGTGGTTCACCCCTCCACTTT.

The V gene is TRBV18, the J gene TRBJ2-7; tentative D call: TRBD1 (6 bases). With 2 bases removed from V and 5 bases from J, the gap between germline ends came to 22 bases. CDR3 length equals 17 residues. Germline V gives CDR1 KGHSH, CDR2 LQKENI. In DNA form, the CDR3 reads TGTGCCAGCTCACCAGGGGGCGTTGGTAGATTAGACGACGAGCAGTACTTC. Translation gives CASSPGGVGRLDDEQYF.

The rearrangement joins TRBV19 to TRBJ1-1, with D unresolved. CDR3 length: 14 amino acids. Germline CDR1 LNHDA, CDR2 SQIVND (reference sequence). V was cut by 3 bases and J by 1 base, with 9 bases left in between. The CDR3: CASSIAGSNTEAFF. In nucleotides, the CDR3 is TGTGCCAGTAGTATTGCGGGGTCGAACACTGAAGCTTTCTTT.

This chain links TRBV7-2 with TRBJ1-1; D gene uncertain. The CDR3 is 15 residues long. The germline gives CDR1 SGHTA, CDR2 FQGNSA. The V and J ends lost 4 bases and 4 bases respectively, with 16 bases between them. CDR3 residues: CASSSGIGGFTEAFF. The CDR3 DNA reads TGTGCCAGCAGCTCCGGGATCGGTGGGTTCACTGAAGCTTTCTTT.

This clone was seen a handful of times. V gene TRBV5-4 combines with J gene TRBJ1-1, with 10 bases aligning to TRBD1. V trimming: 5 bases; J trimming: 1 base; junction bases outside the gene matches: 11. This CDR3 spans 17 amino acids. The germline V gene encodes CDR1 SGHNT and CDR2 YYREEE (reference sequence). Written as DNA, the CDR3 is TGTGCCAGCAGAGCGGGACAGGGGACGAACAAGAACACTGAAGCTTTCTTT. It translates to CASRAGQGTNKNTEAFF.

The J gene is TRBJ1-1, the V gene TRBV28; 7 bases are shared with TRBD1. Unmatched junction bases numbered 7, after V lost 5 bases and J lost 1 base. The CDR3 runs to 15 residues. Germline values: CDR1 MDHEN, CDR2 SYDVKM. The CDR3: CASSETGKANTEAFF. The CDR3 bases are TGTGCCAGCAGTGAGACAGGGAAGGCGAACACTGAAGCTTTCTTT.

The rearrangement joins TRBV15 to TRBJ2-1, with D unresolved. The CDR3 has 14 amino acids. Trimming cost V 0 bases and J 6 bases, with 9 bases left between them. The germline CDR1 and CDR2 sequences are LNHNV and YYDKDF (reference sequence). CDR3 residues: CATSRDPSSNEQFF. The CDR3 nucleotides are TGTGCCACCAGCAGAGATCCCAGTAGCAATGAGCAGTTCTTC.

The chain has TRBV7-9 and TRBJ1-1; D gene uncertain. Trimming shortened V by 9 bases and J by 0 bases, and 11 bases separated the two germline ends. Germline V gene data show CDR1 as SEHNR and CDR2 as FQNEAQ (reference sequence). The CDR3 consists of 13 residues. In DNA form, the CDR3 reads TGTGCCAGTATGGGAGTAATGAACACTGAAGCTTTCTTT. Protein product: CASMGVMNTEAFF.

This chain joins TRBV11-2 and TRBJ2-7, with no clear D. Deletions cut 6 bases from V and 0 bases from J, with 3 bases between. The germline CDR1 and CDR2 sequences are SGHAT and FQNNGV. CDR3 length: 11 amino acids. In DNA form, the CDR3 reads TGTGCCAGCAGGGTCTCCTACGAGCAGTACTTC. Protein product: CASRVSYEQYF.

V and J are TRBV10-3 and TRBJ2-5, with D perhaps matching TRBD1 or TRBD2 (5 bases each). The CDR3 contains 15 residues. V lost 0 bases and J 2 bases, leaving 10 bases between the germline ends. Germline-derived CDR1 and CDR2 are ENHRY and SYGVKD. The CDR3 DNA is TGTGCCATCAGTGAGTCTGGCAGGGAGCAAGAGACCCAGTACTTC. Translating it yields CAISESGREQETQYF.

This clone was detected only once. One junction end does not reproduce the germline sequence, and a read error may be involved. The J gene is TRBJ2-5, the V gene TRBV5-1; 12 bases are a match to TRBD1. This CDR3 has 16 residues. CDR1 and CDR2 (germline): SGHRS, YFSETQ. The CDR3 reads CASSLNWDRGQGTQYF. The CDR3 coding sequence is TGCGCCAGCAGCTTGAATTGGGACAGGGGGCAAGGGACCCAGTACTTC.

V and J are TRBV23-1 and TRBJ2-1; D gene unclear. TRBV23-1 is annotated as an ORF whose role is uncertain. The CDR3 extends over 14 amino acids. The V and J ends lost 6 bases and 3 bases respectively, with 12 bases between them. The CDR3 loop is CASRQRQVYNEQFF. The CDR3 nucleotides read TGCGCCAGCAGGCAAAGACAAGTCTACAATGAGCAGTTCTTC.

The rearrangement uses TRBV4-3 and TRBJ1-5, with D possibly being TRBD1 (5 bases). V was trimmed by 0 bases and J by 9 bases, leaving 12 bases between them. The CDR3 has 14 amino acids. Germline V lookup: CDR1 LGHNA, CDR2 YSLEER. The CDR3 region has the DNA TGCGCCAGCAGCCAAGATTACGGCCAGGGGCCCCAGCATTTT. Its translation is CASSQDYGQGPQHF.

This chain links TRBV2 with TRBJ2-7; possible D gene TRBD2, 6 bases. This CDR3 spans 14 amino acids. With 6 bases removed from V and 5 bases from J, the gap between germline ends came to 17 bases. The V gene's germline CDR1 is SNHLY and CDR2 FYNNEI. CDR3 sequence: CASSGEAERDEQYF. The CDR3 bases are TGTGCCAGCAGCGGGGAGGCGGAAAGGGACGAGCAGTACTTC.

The chain combines TRBV25-1 with TRBJ1-4; D remains unclear. CDR1 is MGHDK, CDR2 SYGVNS, per germline. V was pared by 1 base and J by 0 bases, with 6 bases between. The CDR3 spans 15 residues. The CDR3 DNA follows: TGTGCCAGCAGTGAATTACAGTCAACTAATGAAAAACTGTTTTTT. Protein sequence: CASSELQSTNEKLFF. Full variable domain (outside the CDR3, taken from reference TRBV25-1 and TRBJ1-4): EADIYQTPRYLVIGTGKKITLECSQTMGHDKMYWYQQDPGMELHLIHYSYGVNSTEKGDLSSESTVSRIRTEHFPLTLESARPSHTSQYLCASSELQSTNEKLFFGSGTQLSVL.

The chain employs TRBV6-6 and TRBJ1-1; D is unresolved. The V and J ends lost 0 bases and 0 bases respectively, with 5 bases between them. This CDR3 comprises 14 residues. CDR1 and CDR2 (germline): MNHNY, SVGAGI (reference sequence). CDR3 in DNA: TGTGCCAGCAGTTACTCACCTATGAACACTGAAGCTTTCTTT. The encoded protein is CASSYSPMNTEAFF.

The gene calls are TRBV5-6 and TRBJ2-7, with 7 bases identical to TRBD2. Germline trimming cut 0 bases from V and 2 bases from J; bases unmatched to any gene: 2. Germline lookup yields CDR1 SGHDT and CDR2 YYEEEE. This CDR3 is built from 14 residues. The CDR3 protein is CASSLVGRPYEQYF. The DNA of the CDR3 is TGTGCCAGCAGCTTGGTCGGGAGGCCCTACGAGCAGTACTTC.

V usage is TRBV27 and J usage is TRBJ2-3; a possible D gene is TRBD2 (6 bases). Trimming stripped 7 bases from V and 2 bases from J, with 16 bases between. CDR1 is MNHEY and CDR2 is SMNVEV in the germline V gene (reference sequence). This CDR3 has 15 residues. The chain's CDR3 is CASTPGRGLTDTQYF. The CDR3 coding sequence is TGTGCCAGCACCCCCGGGCGGGGACTCACAGATACGCAGTATTTT.

The chain is built from TRBV11-3 and TRBJ2-1, with no clear D. Germline values: CDR1 SGHNT, CDR2 YENEEA. The CDR3 is 13 residues long. The V end lost 2 bases, the J end lost 5 bases, and 7 bases lay between the germline ends. CDR3 in DNA: TGTGCCAGCAGCTTACCAGCTAACAATGAGCAGTTCTTC. As protein: CASSLPANNEQFF.

This clone was detected only a few times. The chain joins TRBV19 to TRBJ2-1, with D tentatively TRBD1 or TRBD2 (5 bases each). Germline V gene data show CDR1 as LNHDA and CDR2 as SQIVND (reference sequence). This CDR3 contains 16 residues. Trimming pared 1 base from V and 8 bases from J, leaving 18 bases between. The CDR3: CASSIVRAAGKHEQFF. CDR3 bases: TGTGCCAGTAGTATAGTGAGGGCGGCAGGGAAGCATGAGCAGTTCTTC.

The chain uses TRBV7-9 and TRBJ1-4, with 9 positions matching TRBD1. CDR1 and CDR2 from the germline V gene are SEHNR and FQNEAQ (reference sequence). The CDR3 runs to 16 residues. The V and J ends lost 2 bases and 8 bases, in that order; junction bases with no gene match: 9. The CDR3 DNA reads TGTGCCAGCAGCTTATCGCTTGGACAGGGGAACGAAAAACTGTTTTTT. It encodes CASSLSLGQGNEKLFF.

The CDR3 nucleotides read TGTGCCAGCAGCTTAGAAAGCGGGGGAGAGACCCAGTACTTC. Protein product: CASSLESGGETQYF. V and J are TRBV11-2 and TRBJ2-5; 8 positions agree with TRBD2. J lost 4 bases, V lost 0 bases, and 1 base had no gene match. Germline CDR1 reads SGHAT; CDR2 reads FQNNGV. CDR3 length equals 14 residues.